This T cell receptor (beta chain) was retrieved from a study of blood T cell repertoires in COVID-19. CDR1 is LNHDA and CDR2 is SQIVND in the germline V gene (reference sequence). V was cut by 1 base and J by 4 bases, with 16 bases left in between. This CDR3 has 17 residues. Produced via immunoSEQ multiplex PCR; TCRdb's table is partial and in-frame only. The sample has more than 85,000 clones; roughly 89% are singletons. This clone appeared a few times. The receptor was isolated from a human donor with COVID-19, enrolled during active disease. The donor label of this sample is uncertain. V gene TRBV19 combines with J gene TRBJ2-2; perhaps TRBD2 as D (5 bases). What was sequenced was peripheral blood. CDR3 nucleotide sequence: TGTGCCAGTAGTATAGGGCTACGGGCGGCGGGCACCGGGGAGCTGTTTTTT. This encodes CASSIGLRAAGTGELFF.